The present entry profiles one TCR beta chain with its context. The antigen remains unidentified. TCRdb's copy holds only in-frame clones and misses some; the assay was immunoSEQ multiplex PCR. Of over 110,000 clones in the sample, about 93% were seen once. The sample is drawn from a study of T cell responses to AZD1222 COVID-19 vaccine. Broader study findings: With two AZD1222 doses given, Spike-specific TCR breadth and depth both rose. Only a handful of people who got AZD1222 tested seropositive at baseline.

The V gene's germline CDR1 is SGHTA and CDR2 FQGTGA. The V end was cut by 0 bases, the J end by 6 bases, with 12 bases between. CDR3 size: 14 residues. The sequencing here drew on peripheral blood, taken on day 0 of AZD1222 vaccination. This clonotype was sampled from an adult in good health. V gene TRBV7-3 combines with J gene TRBJ2-7, with D perhaps matching TRBD1 or TRBD2 (5 bases each). The CDR3 DNA reads TGTGCCAGCAGCTTAACATCCGCTGGGGGCGAGCAGTACTTC. It is translated as CASSLTSAGGEQYF.